This passage covers 23 T cell receptor beta chains from one sample sequenced in a study of blood T cell repertoires in COVID-19. Assay: immunoSEQ multiplex PCR; the TCRdb copy retains only in-frame clones and omits some. The sample contains over 250,000 clones, around 83% of which appear only once. Input material: PBMCs or T cells enriched from blood (not recorded which). These receptor sequences come from a man aged 35-49 years who had been exposed to COVID-19.

This chain connects TRBV15 to TRBJ2-7, with D perhaps TRBD1 (5 bases). CDR3 size: 16 residues. Germline V lookup: CDR1 LNHNV, CDR2 YYDKDF (reference sequence). The V end lost 3 bases, the J end lost 6 bases, and 21 bases lay between the germline ends. CDR3 sequence: CATSSRKSGIDSEQYF. The CDR3 region has the DNA TGTGCCACCAGCAGTCGCAAGTCAGGGATCGATTCCGAGCAGTACTTC.

The rearrangement uses TRBV7-8 and TRBJ2-1; TRBD2 matches at 10 bases. This CDR3 contains 22 residues. Germline lookup yields CDR1 SGHVS and CDR2 FQNEAQ. The ends lost 0 bases at V and 5 bases at J; junction bases unmatched: 22. The CDR3 sequence: CASSLARLAGVFLDQPNNEQFF. In nucleotides, the CDR3 is TGTGCCAGCAGCTTAGCGCGTCTAGCGGGAGTTTTTTTAGACCAACCCAACAATGAGCAGTTCTTC.

The J gene is TRBJ1-4, the V gene TRBV14; D unresolved. V gave up 2 bases and J gave up 4 bases, with 11 bases separating them. The CDR3 consists of 15 residues. CDR1 and CDR2 from the germline V gene are SGHDN and FVKESK. This CDR3 reads CASSQPGSYNEKLFF. As DNA, the CDR3 is TGTGCCAGCAGCCAACCGGGGTCTTATAATGAAAAACTGTTTTTT.

The chain joins TRBV19 to TRBJ2-3; tentatively, D is TRBD1 (6 bases). The CDR3 has 15 residues. Germline V gene lookup returns CDR1 LNHDA and CDR2 SQIVND (reference sequence). The V end lost 2 bases, the J end lost 3 bases, and 12 bases lay between the germline ends. The DNA of the CDR3 is TGTGCCAGTAGTATAAGGAGGCAGGGGACAGATACGCAGTATTTT. This sequence encodes CASSIRRQGTDTQYF.

This clone showed up just a few times. The V call is TRBV10-2, the J call TRBJ2-1, with a tentative D call TRBD1 (5 bases). This CDR3 comprises 14 residues. Germline CDR1 reads WSHSY; CDR2 reads SAAADI. Deletions cut 5 bases from V and 5 bases from J, with 13 bases between. The CDR3 DNA reads TGCGCCAGCAGTTGGGGCGCGGCTGACAATGAGCAGTTCTTC. Translated: CASSWGAADNEQFF.

The gene calls are TRBV27 and TRBJ2-7, with 9 bases aligning to TRBD1. Unmatched junction bases numbered 7, after V lost 6 bases and J lost 1 base. The CDR3 has 15 amino acids. Germline CDR1 reads MNHEY; CDR2 reads SMNVEV (reference sequence). The CDR3 loop reads CASRVQGARSYEQYF. CDR3 DNA sequence: TGTGCCAGCAGGGTACAGGGGGCGCGATCCTACGAGCAGTACTTC.

This chain connects TRBV5-8 to TRBJ1-2, with TRBD1 matching over 7 bases. The length of the CDR3 is 14 residues. The V gene end was trimmed by 4 bases and the J gene end by 4 bases; junction bases not matched to a gene: 7. The germline V gene encodes CDR1 SGHTS and CDR2 YDEGEE. Written as DNA, the CDR3 is TGTGCCAGCAGCCCCTTGGACAGGAGCTATGGCTACACCTTC. It codes for CASSPLDRSYGYTF. Full variable domain (rest looked up from reference TRBV5-8 and TRBJ1-2): EAGVTQSPTHLIKTRGQQATLRCSPISGHTSVYWYQQALGLGLQFLLWYDEGEERNRGNFPPRFSGRQFPNYSSELNVNALELEDSALYLCASSPLDRSYGYTFGSGTRLTVV.

J is TRBJ2-7 and V is TRBV10-2, with 11 bases that match TRBD1. This CDR3 has 14 residues. Germline V CDR1 and CDR2: WSHSY, SAAADI. The V gene end was trimmed by 6 bases and the J gene end by 6 bases; junction bases not matched to a gene: 7. The CDR3 bases are TGCGCCAGCAGGACGGACAGGGGGCCATCCGAGCAGTACTTC. This gives the protein CASRTDRGPSEQYF.

J is TRBJ1-2 and V is TRBV11-2; TRBD1 agrees at 7 bases. The trim removed 2 bases at V and 7 bases at J, leaving 7 bases unmatched. This CDR3 has 14 residues. CDR1 is SGHAT, CDR2 FQNNGV, per germline. The CDR3 DNA sequence: TGTGCCAGCAGCTTATTGGTGGGACAGAGTGGCTACACCTTC. Translated: CASSLLVGQSGYTF.

The chain joins TRBV5-5 to TRBJ1-1; D perhaps matches TRBD1 (6 bases). There are 14 residues in the CDR3. Deletions cut 3 bases from V and 4 bases from J, with 13 bases between. The V gene's germline CDR1 is SGHKS and CDR2 YYEKEE (reference sequence). Written as DNA, the CDR3 is TGTGCCAGCAGCTGGGGGCCTGGGAGCACTGAAGCTTTCTTT. It translates to CASSWGPGSTEAFF.

The chain uses TRBV7-3 and TRBJ2-2; 7 nucleotides line up with TRBD2. V was pared by 1 base and J by 0 bases, with 8 bases of the junction left unmatched. The CDR3 consists of 18 residues. Germline loops: CDR1 SGHTA, CDR2 FQGTGA. The CDR3 DNA is TGTGCCAGCAGCTTAATGGGCGGGAGATCCGCGAACACCGGGGAGCTGTTTTTT. It is translated as CASSLMGGRSANTGELFF.

The table lists this clone with a count of one. The germline gene is not matched at one end of the junction; a read error may be the cause. The chain carries TRBV30 and TRBJ1-2; weak D call: TRBD1 (5 bases). This CDR3 is 9 amino acids long. Germline V gene sequence: CDR1 GTSNPN, CDR2 SVGIG (reference sequence). For the CDR3, the DNA is TGTGCCTTAATAGACAGCACCATCTTC. Amino acids: CALIDSTIF.

This clone was seen just once. V is TRBV5-6 and J is TRBJ1-5; 7 bases fit TRBD1. Germline trimming cut 1 base from V and 7 bases from J; bases unmatched to any gene: 8. This CDR3 spans 15 amino acids. Germline V lookup: CDR1 SGHDT, CDR2 YYEEEE. CDR3 protein: CASSLSRTGLQPQHF. The CDR3 coding sequence is TGTGCCAGCAGCTTGTCGCGGACAGGACTACAGCCCCAGCATTTT.

The genes are TRBV6-5 and TRBJ2-2; no clear D. Germline V gives CDR1 MNHEY, CDR2 SVGAGI. This CDR3 comprises 15 residues. Trimming pared 6 bases from V and 6 bases from J, leaving 17 bases between. As DNA, the CDR3 is TGTGCCAGCAGAACTTACCAACAGTATCCCGGGGAGCTGTTTTTT. This codes for CASRTYQQYPGELFF.

The sample holds a few counts of this clone. The V and J genes are TRBV6-5 and TRBJ1-3; 7 bases are shared with TRBD1. The V and J ends lost 6 bases and 4 bases, in that order; junction bases with no gene match: 3. The germline V gene encodes CDR1 MNHEY and CDR2 SVGAGI. The CDR3 loop spans 13 amino acids. For the CDR3, the DNA is TGTGCCAGCAGCTCAGGGGGGGGAAACACCATATATTTT. Translating it yields CASSSGGGNTIYF.

This chain uses TRBV9 with TRBJ1-2; D unresolved. CDR1 and CDR2 (germline): SGDLS, YYNGEE. V lost 3 bases and J 4 bases, leaving 10 bases between the germline ends. The CDR3 spans 13 residues. The CDR3 loop is CASSARDSYGYTF. DNA for the CDR3: TGTGCCAGCAGCGCGCGGGATTCCTATGGCTACACCTTC.

The chain combines TRBV27 with TRBJ1-2, with a possible D match to TRBD1 (5 bases). Trimming cost V 7 bases and J 0 bases, with 21 bases left between them. From germline, CDR1 is MNHEY and CDR2 SMNVEV (reference sequence). This CDR3 contains 17 residues. The CDR3 here is CASTAGGVLSPNYGYTF. The CDR3 DNA is TGTGCCAGCACCGCGGGGGGGGTCTTATCCCCTAACTATGGCTACACCTTC.

The V gene is TRBV3-1 (or the pseudogene TRBV3-2), the J gene TRBJ1-6, with 7 bases lining up with TRBD1. Germline-derived CDR1 and CDR2 are LGHDT and YNNKEL (reference sequence). The CDR3 is 14 amino acids. Trimming removed 4 bases from V and 4 bases from J; junction bases left unmatched: 1. The CDR3 protein is CASSRRGYNSPLHF. The CDR3 nucleotides are TGTGCCAGCAGCCGCAGGGGGTATAATTCACCCCTCCACTTT.

The rearrangement joins TRBV3-1 (or the pseudogene TRBV3-2) to TRBJ2-3; possibly TRBD2 for D (6 bases). V was cut by 3 bases and J by 4 bases, with 23 bases left in between. Germline V lookup: CDR1 LGHDT, CDR2 YNNKEL (reference sequence). This CDR3 region has 18 residues. The CDR3 region has the DNA TGTGCCAGCAGCCAGATATCAGGGCGGGTCGGGACTTCAGATACGCAGTATTTT. This sequence encodes CASSQISGRVGTSDTQYF.

As to this clone: It is unclear where the CDR3 begins or ends on the DNA, so no DNA is shown, and the CDR3 is as TCRdb lists it. The genes are TRBV5-6 and TRBJ1-5; the table's D call of TRBD1 was not tested on the DNA. Germline CDR1 SGHDT, CDR2 YYEEEE. A total of 16 residues make up the CDR3, ends included. The CDR3: CASSFGPGTGNQPQHF.

The chain carries TRBV18 and TRBJ2-5; the match to TRBD1 covers 10 bases. Germline CDR1 reads KGHSH; CDR2 reads LQKENI. CDR3 length: 12 residues. Trimming at V came to 3 bases and at J to 13 bases, leaving 5 bases not matched to a gene. This chain's CDR3 is CASSPVGQGGYF. CDR3 DNA sequence: TGTGCCAGCTCACCCGTCGGACAGGGGGGGTACTTC.

Here the CDR3 reads CASRRGRDYEQYF. Written as DNA, the CDR3 is TGTGCCAGTCGGAGGGGCAGGGACTACGAGCAGTACTTC. The chain has TRBV6-5 and TRBJ2-7; D is perhaps TRBD2 (6 bases). The V and J ends lost 9 bases and 3 bases respectively, with 15 bases between them. The CDR3 is 13 amino acids. CDR1 is MNHEY, CDR2 SVGAGI, per germline.

The chain has TRBV11-2 and TRBJ2-2, with D maybe TRBD1 (6 bases). V was shortened by 6 bases and J by 6 bases, with 20 bases between the two germline ends. Germline CDR1 is SGHAT and CDR2 is FQNNGV. CDR3 length equals 16 residues. CDR3 coding DNA: TGTGCCAGCAGGCCCCTCCGCTCGGCAGGGGCCGGGGAGCTGTTTTTT. Protein product: CASRPLRSAGAGELFF. The complete variable domain, with remaining parts taken from reference TRBV11-2 and TRBJ2-2, reads EAGVAQSPRYKIIEKRQSVAFWCNPISGHATLYWYQQILGQGPKLLIQFQNNGVVDDSQLPKDRFSAERLKGVDSTLKIQPAKLEDSAVYLCASRPLRSAGAGELFFGEGSRLTVL.